These 4 T cell receptor beta chains share one sample of origin, sequenced in a study of cytotoxic CD8 clonotypes in ibrutinib-treated CLL. Assay used: immunoSEQ multiplex PCR; TCRdb lists only in-frame clones, some missing. The sample consists of 26,000 or so clones, about three fifths of them appearing once. Sequencing used PBMCs, obtained before ibrutinib treatment. The receptors originated from a human donor with chronic lymphocytic leukemia.

The chain is built from TRBV28 and TRBJ1-5; D possibly corresponds to TRBD1 (5 bases). CDR3 length: 15 amino acids. Germline loops: CDR1 MDHEN, CDR2 SYDVKM. V lost 4 bases and J 10 bases, leaving 20 bases between the germline ends. Here the CDR3 DNA reads TGTGCCAGCAGTTACCCCTGGGGTTCGGGGCAACCCCAGCATTTT. It specifies CASSYPWGSGQPQHF.

In this sample, this clone turned up a few times. The rearrangement uses TRBV6-5 and TRBJ1-3; D ambiguous. Between the trimmed V and J ends, which lost 3 bases and 3 bases, there was a span of 12 bases. CDR1 and CDR2 (germline): MNHEY, SVGAGI. The CDR3 totals 15 residues. CDR3: CASSYKGGDGNTIYF. The DNA for the CDR3 is TGTGCCAGCAGTTATAAGGGTGGGGATGGAAACACCATATATTTT.

This chain joins TRBV9 and TRBJ1-2; tentative D call: TRBD1 (5 bases). Germline-derived CDR1 and CDR2 are SGDLS and YYNGEE. V was shortened by 0 bases and J by 4 bases, with 10 bases between the two germline ends. The CDR3 has 14 amino acids. CDR3 protein: CASSVAGGSYGYTF. DNA of the CDR3: TGTGCCAGCAGCGTAGCCGGGGGGTCCTATGGCTACACCTTC.

The V call is TRBV5-1, the J call TRBJ2-5, with D unresolved. The CDR3 contains 14 residues. Germline CDR1 and CDR2: SGHRS and YFSETQ. Trimming took off 3 bases at V and 5 bases at J, with 14 bases between the two ends. The CDR3 DNA sequence: TGCGCCAGCAGCTCGGCCCGACTTAGGGAGACCCAGTACTTC. As protein: CASSSARLRETQYF.